The 19 T cell receptor beta chains reported below all come from one sample, sequenced in a study of blood T cells in healthy people across ages. The second PCR ran roughly 6 to 11 cycles with a sample-barcoded 5' primer and J-beta primers. TCRdb passed the 5' RACE reads through MiXCR, listing each CDR3 protein once. This table has about 1.5 million distinct CDR3 sequences, approximately 42% appearing once. Sequencing was carried out using blood. Receptors were obtained from a woman aged 18-30 years in good health.

This clonotype was found a few times. The V call is TRBV7-9, the J call TRBJ1-1; D unresolved. This CDR3 is 16 amino acids long. V dropped 0 bases and J dropped 4 bases, with 15 bases sitting between them. Germline CDR1 is SEHNR and CDR2 is FQNEAQ (reference sequence). CDR3 bases: TGTGCCAGCAGCTTAGCGCTGCGTGGGAAGGTCACTGAAGCTTTCTTT. Encoded protein: CASSLALRGKVTEAFF. Complete variable domain (other parts from reference TRBV7-9 and TRBJ1-1): DTGVSQNPRHKITKRGQNVTFRCDPISEHNRLYWYRQTLGQGPEFLTYFQNEAQLEKSRLLSDRFSAERPKGSFSTLEIQRTEQGDSAMYLCASSLALRGKVTEAFFGQGTRLTVV.

In this sample, this clonotype turned up a few times. The rearrangement links TRBV10-1 to TRBJ2-3; TRBD1 might be the D (6 bases). The germline V and J ends were trimmed by 2 bases and 0 bases, with 12 bases remaining between them. Per germline, CDR1 WNHNN and CDR2 SYGVQD (reference sequence). This CDR3 comprises 16 residues. As DNA, the CDR3 is TGCGCCAGCAGTGAGGCCGGGACATCTAGCACAGATACGCAGTATTTT. Its translation: CASSEAGTSSTDTQYF.

The chain uses TRBV6-2 or TRBV6-3 and TRBJ1-2; TRBD1 matches at 7 bases. From germline, CDR1 is MNHEY and CDR2 SVGEGT. The CDR3 runs to 14 residues. V lost 6 bases to trimming and J lost 3 bases; unmatched junction nucleotides: 7. The chain's CDR3 is CASSRNRGDYGYTF. DNA for the CDR3: TGTGCCAGCAGCCGGAACAGGGGAGACTATGGCTACACCTTC.

V gene TRBV7-9 combines with J gene TRBJ2-3; 9 nucleotides align to TRBD2. This CDR3 has 16 residues. CDR1 is SEHNR, CDR2 FQNEAQ, per germline (reference sequence). The V and J ends lost 10 bases and 0 bases, in that order; junction bases with no gene match: 11. The CDR3 protein is CATARRLAGSTDTQYF. The CDR3 bases are TGTGCCACGGCAAGAAGGCTAGCGGGAAGCACAGATACGCAGTATTTT.

The chain links TRBV20-1 to TRBJ2-5, with D tentatively TRBD2 (5 bases). This CDR3 contains 13 residues. Trimming took off 4 bases at V and 3 bases at J, with 12 bases between the two ends. Germline CDR1 DFQATT, CDR2 SNEGSKA (reference sequence). The DNA for the CDR3 is TGCAGTGCTATAGTTAGCGCCAAAGAGACCCAGTACTTC. This codes for CSAIVSAKETQYF.

The chain joins TRBV20-1 to TRBJ1-2; unclear D gene. CDR1 is DFQATT, CDR2 SNEGSKA, per germline (reference sequence). The CDR3 spans 13 residues. Trimming left V 1 base short and J 4 bases short, with 10 bases between. The CDR3 bases are TGCAGTGCTAGAGCGAAGTGGTCCTATGGCTACACCTTC. This translates into CSARAKWSYGYTF.

The chain recombines TRBV25-1 with TRBJ2-2; TRBD1 agrees at 8 bases. Germline V gene sequence: CDR1 MGHDK, CDR2 SYGVNS. CDR3 size: 16 residues. The trim removed 2 bases at V and 6 bases at J, leaving 8 bases unmatched. Here the CDR3 DNA reads TGTGCCAGCAGTGAAGGTAGGACAGGGTATCCCGGGGAGCTGTTTTTT. Encoded protein: CASSEGRTGYPGELFF.

This clonotype was recorded a few times. The gene calls are TRBV11-3 and TRBJ2-1; 8 nucleotides line up with TRBD2. The CDR3 spans 21 residues. V shed 1 base, J shed 4 bases, and the junction held 21 bases outside the gene matches. Germline V gives CDR1 SGHNT, CDR2 YENEEA. The CDR3 bases are TGTGCCAGCAGCTTAGGGTTGGCTAGCGGGCCCTTCCCCGAGGAGTACAATGAGCAGTTCTTC. It codes for CASSLGLASGPFPEEYNEQFF.

This clonotype was seen more than once but under ten times. The V call is TRBV6-6, the J call TRBJ1-5; D gene ambiguous. Deletions cut 2 bases from V and 0 bases from J, with 8 bases between. Germline loops: CDR1 MNHNY, CDR2 SVGAGI (reference sequence). The CDR3 extends over 15 amino acids. The CDR3 coding sequence is TGTGCCAGCAGTTACGGTCGGAATAGCAATCAGCCCCAGCATTTT. It is translated as CASSYGRNSNQPQHF.

V and J are TRBV5-1 and TRBJ2-1, with unresolved D. CDR1 and CDR2 (germline): SGHRS, YFSETQ. The length of the CDR3 is 14 residues. V dropped 0 bases and J dropped 5 bases, with 9 bases sitting between them. CDR3 sequence (DNA): TGCGCCAGCAGCTTGGTCCCAGTGAACAATGAGCAGTTCTTC. Translation gives CASSLVPVNNEQFF.

This chain joins TRBV5-1 and TRBJ1-2; D may be TRBD1 (6 bases). CDR1 is SGHRS, CDR2 YFSETQ, per germline. CDR3 length equals 14 residues. The V end lost 0 bases, the J end lost 3 bases, and 9 bases lay between the germline ends. As DNA, the CDR3 is TGCGCCAGCAGCTTGGCGACAGGCTACTATGGCTACACCTTC. Its protein is CASSLATGYYGYTF.

This sequence joins TRBV9 and TRBJ2-1; TRBD2 agrees at 7 bases. Unmatched junction bases numbered 11, after V lost 2 bases and J lost 0 bases. The CDR3 is 18 amino acids. Germline CDR1 is SGDLS and CDR2 is YYNGEE. The DNA of the CDR3 is TGTGCCAGCAGCGTTTCCCCCCTGGGCGGGAGCTCCTACAATGAGCAGTTCTTC. Its translation is CASSVSPLGGSSYNEQFF.

On this clonotype itself: A read error may produce the germline difference seen at one junction end. The chain combines TRBV27 with TRBJ2-7; tentatively, D is TRBD2 (5 bases). Germline CDR1 reads MNHEY; CDR2 reads SMNVEV (reference sequence). There are 15 residues in the CDR3. CDR3 region: CASSFFAGLGYGQYF. The CDR3 coding sequence is TGTGCCAGCAGTTTTTTCGCGGGCTTGGGATACGGGCAGTACTTC.

This clonotype was counted only a few times. The rearrangement links TRBV9 to TRBJ2-3; D perhaps matches TRBD1 (5 bases). The CDR3 loop spans 15 amino acids. The ends were cut back, 3 bases at V and 4 bases at J, with 15 bases in the middle. Germline lookup yields CDR1 SGDLS and CDR2 YYNGEE. CDR3 in DNA: TGTGCCAGCAGCGGACAAGGGGTCCAGGCAGATACGCAGTATTTT. This translates into CASSGQGVQADTQYF.

This clonotype was observed a few times. This chain uses TRBV7-8 with TRBJ2-3; TRBD1 might be the D (5 bases). The CDR3 totals 16 residues. Germline V gene data show CDR1 as SGHVS and CDR2 as FQNEAQ. V lost 2 bases and J lost 4, with 16 bases in between. Here the CDR3 reads CASSLKYWGRPDTQYF. As DNA, the CDR3 is TGTGCCAGCAGCTTAAAATATTGGGGCCGACCAGATACGCAGTATTTT.

This clonotype was detected only a few times. With a much larger clone just one base away, this may be a read error. The DNA for the CDR3 is TGTGCCAGCAGCGTAGGGGCTAGCCGAACGGGCAATGAGCAGTTCTTC. Protein: CASSVGASRTGNEQFF. The genes are TRBV9 and TRBJ2-1; TRBD2 might be the D (5 bases). Trimming took 0 bases from V and 6 from J, leaving 16 bases between them. Germline V gene sequence: CDR1 SGDLS, CDR2 YYNGEE. The CDR3 contains 16 residues.

The chain uses TRBV20-1 and TRBJ2-5; 8 positions match TRBD2. CDR1 DFQATT and CDR2 SNEGSKA come from the germline V gene (reference sequence). V lost 4 bases to trimming and J lost 11 bases; unmatched junction nucleotides: 15. The CDR3 has 14 amino acids. DNA for the CDR3: TGCAGTGCTACCCTGACTAGCGCGCACAATGAGCAGTACTTC. Translated, it gives CSATLTSAHNEQYF.

The chain carries TRBV6-2 or TRBV6-3 and TRBJ2-3; D is unresolved. Trimming left V 5 bases short and J 0 bases short, with 12 bases between. This CDR3 comprises 15 residues. Germline values: CDR1 MNHEY, CDR2 SVGEGT. CDR3 in DNA: TGTGCCAGCAGTGGAGTTGGGGTCAGCACAGATACGCAGTATTTT. Residues: CASSGVGVSTDTQYF.

This chain links TRBV30 with TRBJ1-2; D is undetermined. The CDR3 runs 15 residues. The V end lost 3 bases, the J end lost 3 bases, and 17 bases lay between the germline ends. The V gene's germline CDR1 is GTSNPN and CDR2 SVGIG (reference sequence). The CDR3, as DNA: TGTGCCTGGAGCTTGACGAGGGTCAGTCACTATGGCTACACCTTC. Amino acids: CAWSLTRVSHYGYTF.